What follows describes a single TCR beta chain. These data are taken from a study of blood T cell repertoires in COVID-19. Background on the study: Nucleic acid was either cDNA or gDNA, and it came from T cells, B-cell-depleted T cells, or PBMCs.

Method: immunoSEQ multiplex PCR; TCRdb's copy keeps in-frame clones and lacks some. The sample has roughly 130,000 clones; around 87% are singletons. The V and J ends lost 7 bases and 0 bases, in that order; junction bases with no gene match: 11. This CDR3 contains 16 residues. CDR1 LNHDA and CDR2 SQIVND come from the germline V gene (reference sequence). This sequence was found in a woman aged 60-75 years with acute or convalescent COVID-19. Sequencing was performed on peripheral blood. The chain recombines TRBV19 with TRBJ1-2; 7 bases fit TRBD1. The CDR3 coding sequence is TGTGCCAGTAAGAGACAGGGCGAGGAAGCTAACTATGGCTACACCTTC. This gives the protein CASKRQGEEANYGYTF.